These T cell receptor beta chains were read from a single sample in a study of blood T cell repertoires in COVID-19. Only in-frame clones appear in the TCRdb table, and some are missing; sequencing was by immunoSEQ multiplex PCR. The sample carries about 240,000 clones, around four fifths recorded once. The sample comprised peripheral blood. Receptors originate from a man aged 25-45 years who had recovered from COVID-19. Both conserved end residues are part of each CDR3. A D gene is named only where the DNA matches it firmly. Expanded clones get a size class; other rows say once, few or many, or leave the size out.

d_gene: TRBD2; v_gene: TRBV10-3; j_gene: TRBJ2-1; abundance: .; CDR3aa: CAINSAGPEQFF; CDR3nt: TGTGCCATCAACTCAGCGGGGCCTGAGCAGTTCTTC
d_gene: .; v_gene: TRBV15; j_gene: TRBJ2-5; abundance: .; CDR3aa: CATSFPRGALGTETQYF; CDR3nt: TGTGCCACCAGCTTCCCCCGGGGGGCCTTAGGTACGGAGACCCAGTACTTC
d_gene: .; v_gene: TRBV5-1; j_gene: TRBJ2-7; abundance: .; CDR3aa: CASSLGIGPGYEQYF; CDR3nt: TGCGCCAGCAGCTTGGGTATCGGTCCGGGGTACGAGCAGTACTTC
d_gene: TRBD1; v_gene: TRBV28; j_gene: TRBJ1-2; abundance: .; CDR3aa: CASSLDRDGYTF; CDR3nt: TGTGCCAGCAGTCTTGACAGGGACGGCTACACCTTC
d_gene: .; v_gene: TRBV9; j_gene: TRBJ2-3; abundance: .; CDR3aa: CASSVSGGAGNTQYF; CDR3nt: TGTGCCAGCAGCGTAAGTGGGGGGGCTGGGAATACGCAGTATTTT
d_gene: .; v_gene: TRBV6-6; j_gene: TRBJ1-3; abundance: .; CDR3aa: CASSRRGAGNTIYF; CDR3nt: TGTGCCAGCAGCCGCCGAGGAGCGGGAAACACCATATATTTT
d_gene: .; v_gene: TRBV29-1; j_gene: TRBJ1-1; abundance: .; CDR3aa: CSGGGENTEAFF; CDR3nt: TGCAGCGGGGGAGGGGAGAACACTGAAGCTTTCTTT
d_gene: .; v_gene: TRBV7-9; j_gene: TRBJ2-2; abundance: .; CDR3aa: CASSPKQEKSSGGELFF; CDR3nt: TGTGCCAGCAGCCCTAAGCAAGAAAAAAGCAGCGGCGGGGAGCTGTTTTTT
d_gene: TRBD1; v_gene: TRBV2; j_gene: TRBJ1-4; abundance: .; CDR3aa: CASRDRARNEKLFF; CDR3nt: TGTGCCAGCAGGGACAGGGCCCGTAATGAAAAACTGTTTTTT
d_gene: .; v_gene: TRBV10-3; j_gene: TRBJ2-1; abundance: .; CDR3aa: CAISDQGRGGPTSEQFF; CDR3nt: TGTGCCATCAGTGACCAAGGGAGGGGGGGACCCACCTCCGAGCAGTTCTTC
d_gene: .; v_gene: TRBV9; j_gene: TRBJ2-3; abundance: .; CDR3aa: CASSVTVPTDTQYF; CDR3nt: TGTGCCAGCAGCGTAACAGTACCTACAGATACGCAGTATTTT
d_gene: TRBD1; v_gene: TRBV5-8; j_gene: TRBJ1-1; abundance: .; CDR3aa: CASSLDRARNLYTEAFF; CDR3nt: TGTGCCAGCAGCCTAGACAGGGCCCGAAACCTCTACACTGAAGCTTTCTTT
d_gene: TRBD1; v_gene: TRBV27; j_gene: TRBJ2-1; abundance: .; CDR3aa: CASTLQGLRDNEQFF; CDR3nt: TGTGCCAGCACTCTACAGGGGTTAAGGGACAATGAGCAGTTCTTC
d_gene: .; v_gene: TRBV27; j_gene: TRBJ1-6; abundance: .; CDR3aa: CASRQGGSPLHF; CDR3nt: TGTGCCAGCAGACAGGGTGGGTCACCCCTCCACTTT
d_gene: TRBD1; v_gene: TRBV19; j_gene: TRBJ2-4; abundance: few; CDR3aa: CASRGTGENIQYF; CDR3nt: TGTGCCAGTAGAGGGACAGGGGAAAACATTCAGTACTTC
d_gene: TRBD1; v_gene: TRBV7-8; j_gene: TRBJ1-6; abundance: .; CDR3aa: CASKTGGGESPLHF; CDR3nt: TGTGCCAGCAAGACAGGGGGGGGTGAGTCACCCCTCCACTTT
d_gene: TRBD1; v_gene: TRBV10-3; j_gene: TRBJ2-2; abundance: .; CDR3aa: CAISEDRDSGELFF; CDR3nt: TGTGCCATCAGTGAGGACAGGGATTCCGGGGAGCTGTTTTTT
d_gene: TRBD1; v_gene: TRBV6-1; j_gene: TRBJ1-1; abundance: .; CDR3aa: CASSESRDRGVAFF; CDR3nt: TGTGCCAGCAGTGAAAGCCGGGACAGGGGTGTAGCTTTCTTT
d_gene: .; v_gene: TRBV6-1; j_gene: TRBJ2-7; abundance: .; CDR3aa: CASSEQWALTEQYF; CDR3nt: TGTGCCAGCAGTGAACAGTGGGCGTTGACCGAGCAGTACTTC
d_gene: TRBD1; v_gene: TRBV19; j_gene: TRBJ2-1; abundance: .; CDR3aa: CASSVTQGADEQFF; CDR3nt: TGTGCCAGTAGTGTCACACAGGGGGCGGATGAGCAGTTCTTC
d_gene: TRBD1; v_gene: TRBV29-1; j_gene: TRBJ1-2; abundance: few; CDR3aa: CSAEQGAGGYTF; CDR3nt: TGCAGCGCCGAACAGGGGGCGGGTGGCTACACCTTC
d_gene: .; v_gene: TRBV2; j_gene: TRBJ2-1; abundance: .; CDR3aa: CASSEGGLSHNEQFF; CDR3nt: TGTGCCAGCAGTGAAGGCGGTTTGTCCCACAATGAGCAGTTCTTC
d_gene: .; v_gene: TRBV9; j_gene: TRBJ2-2; abundance: .; CDR3aa: CASSAHYSNTGELFF; CDR3nt: TGTGCCAGCAGCGCCCATTACTCGAACACCGGGGAGCTGTTTTTT
d_gene: .; v_gene: TRBV6-5; j_gene: TRBJ1-6; abundance: once; CDR3aa: CASSPQAHNSPLHF; CDR3nt: TGTGCCAGCAGTCCTCAGGCCCATAATTCACCCCTCCACTTT
d_gene: .; v_gene: TRBV28; j_gene: TRBJ2-2; abundance: .; CDR3aa: CASSPPDRRSNTGELFF; CDR3nt: TGTGCCAGCAGTCCGCCGGACAGACGATCGAACACCGGGGAGCTGTTTTTT
d_gene: TRBD2; v_gene: TRBV7-9; j_gene: TRBJ2-1; abundance: .; CDR3aa: CASSLADRGGLSVQFF; CDR3nt: TGTGCCAGCAGCTTAGCGGATCGGGGGGGCCTCTCGGTGCAGTTCTTC
d_gene: TRBD1; v_gene: TRBV10-3; j_gene: TRBJ2-5; abundance: .; CDR3aa: CAIRTGVSETQYF; CDR3nt: TGTGCCATCAGGACAGGGGTATCGGAGACCCAGTACTTC
d_gene: TRBD1; v_gene: TRBV25-1; j_gene: TRBJ2-7; abundance: .; CDR3aa: CASSGTLLRDRGHEQYF; CDR3nt: TGTGCCAGCAGTGGCACCCTACTCCGGGACAGGGGACACGAGCAGTACTTC
d_gene: TRBD2; v_gene: TRBV6-4; j_gene: TRBJ2-3; abundance: .; CDR3aa: CASRKDPGGTQYF; CDR3nt: TGTGCCAGCAGAAAGGACCCCGGGGGGACGCAGTATTTT
d_gene: .; v_gene: TRBV5-8; j_gene: TRBJ1-1; abundance: once; CDR3aa: CASGGGGKAFF; CDR3nt: TGTGCCAGCGGAGGGGGAGGGAAAGCTTTCTTT
d_gene: TRBD1; v_gene: TRBV5-5; j_gene: TRBJ2-5; abundance: .; CDR3aa: CASFKTGGAETQYF; CDR3nt: TGTGCCAGCTTCAAGACAGGGGGCGCGGAGACCCAGTACTTC
d_gene: .; v_gene: TRBV19; j_gene: TRBJ2-3; abundance: .; CDR3aa: CASSIGGETTDTQYF; CDR3nt: TGTGCCAGTAGTATAGGGGGGGAGACCACAGATACGCAGTATTTT
d_gene: .; v_gene: TRBV2; j_gene: TRBJ2-5; abundance: .; CDR3aa: CASSEAPLGGAGETQYF; CDR3nt: TGTGCCAGCAGTGAAGCTCCCCTGGGTGGGGCCGGGGAGACCCAGTACTTC
d_gene: .; v_gene: TRBV10-3; j_gene: TRBJ2-1; abundance: once; CDR3aa: CATRDTSSYNEQFF; CDR3nt: TGTGCCACCCGGGACACCAGCTCCTACAATGAGCAGTTCTTC
d_gene: .; v_gene: TRBV9; j_gene: TRBJ2-5; abundance: .; CDR3aa: CASSAYGQLEETQYF; CDR3nt: TGTGCCAGCAGCGCCTACGGACAGTTGGAAGAGACCCAGTACTTC
d_gene: TRBD2; v_gene: TRBV10-3; j_gene: TRBJ2-5; abundance: .; CDR3aa: CAISDPGTNQETQYF; CDR3nt: TGTGCCATCAGTGACCCCGGGACTAATCAAGAGACCCAGTACTTC
d_gene: .; v_gene: TRBV20-1; j_gene: TRBJ2-5; abundance: .; CDR3aa: CSARRGETQYF; CDR3nt: TGCAGTGCTAGACGGGGGGAGACCCAGTACTTC
d_gene: .; v_gene: TRBV5-1; j_gene: TRBJ1-1; abundance: few; CDR3aa: CASSLQGGGLMNTEAFF; CDR3nt: TGCGCCAGCAGCTTACAGGGAGGGGGGCTCATGAACACTGAAGCTTTCTTT
d_gene: .; v_gene: TRBV14; j_gene: TRBJ1-3; abundance: .; CDR3aa: CASSQLNTIYF; CDR3nt: TGTGCCAGCAGCCAACTAAACACCATATATTTT
d_gene: TRBD2; v_gene: TRBV6-4; j_gene: TRBJ2-2; abundance: few; CDR3aa: CASRAGVDTGELFF; CDR3nt: TGTGCCAGCCGAGCGGGGGTGGACACCGGGGAGCTGTTTTTT
d_gene: .; v_gene: TRBV4-1; j_gene: TRBJ1-1; abundance: .; CDR3aa: CASSQRAGQTNTEAFF; CDR3nt: TGCGCCAGCAGCCAACGTGCCGGACAGACGAACACTGAAGCTTTCTTT
d_gene: .; v_gene: TRBV28; j_gene: TRBJ1-2; abundance: once; CDR3aa: CASSLEGLSDYGYTF; CDR3nt: TGTGCCAGCAGTTTAGAGGGCCTAAGTGACTATGGCTACACCTTC
d_gene: .; v_gene: TRBV5-1; j_gene: TRBJ2-3; abundance: .; CDR3aa: CASSLGGTDTQYF; CDR3nt: TGCGCCAGCAGCTTGGGCGGAACAGATACGCAGTATTTT
d_gene: TRBD1; v_gene: TRBV6-6; j_gene: TRBJ1-2; abundance: .; CDR3aa: CASSPSAGQGDSGYTF; CDR3nt: TGTGCCAGCAGTCCCAGCGCAGGGCAGGGGGACAGTGGCTACACCTTC
d_gene: TRBD2; v_gene: TRBV9; j_gene: TRBJ2-5; abundance: .; CDR3aa: CASSTSGRGQETQYF; CDR3nt: TGTGCCAGCAGCACTAGCGGGAGGGGCCAAGAGACCCAGTACTTC
d_gene: TRBD1; v_gene: TRBV5-1; j_gene: TRBJ2-7; abundance: .; CDR3aa: CASSPGTGNDEQYF; CDR3nt: TGCGCCAGCAGCCCGGGGACAGGGAACGACGAGCAGTACTTC
d_gene: TRBD1; v_gene: TRBV9; j_gene: TRBJ2-1; abundance: .; CDR3aa: CASSPGTGIAYNEQFF; CDR3nt: TGTGCCAGCAGCCCCGGGACAGGGATCGCCTACAATGAGCAGTTCTTC
d_gene: TRBD2; v_gene: TRBV7-9; j_gene: TRBJ2-7; abundance: .; CDR3aa: CASSLGGTSVSHEQYF; CDR3nt: TGTGCCAGCAGCTTAGGTGGGACTAGCGTTTCCCACGAGCAGTACTTC
d_gene: .; v_gene: TRBV19; j_gene: TRBJ1-1; abundance: .; CDR3aa: CASSIQAQNTEAFF; CDR3nt: TGTGCCAGTAGTATACAGGCACAGAACACTGAAGCTTTCTTT
d_gene: TRBD1; v_gene: TRBV27; j_gene: TRBJ2-3; abundance: .; CDR3aa: CASSRDRGTDTQYF; CDR3nt: TGTGCCAGCAGTAGAGACAGGGGCACAGATACGCAGTATTTT
d_gene: .; v_gene: TRBV11-2; j_gene: TRBJ1-3; abundance: .; CDR3aa: CASSLYLDGINTIYF; CDR3nt: TGTGCCAGCAGCTTATACCTCGACGGGATAAACACCATATATTTT
d_gene: .; v_gene: TRBV7-8; j_gene: TRBJ1-5; abundance: .; CDR3aa: CASSLQGDQPQHF; CDR3nt: TGTGCCAGCAGCCTACAGGGTGATCAGCCCCAGCATTTT
d_gene: TRBD2; v_gene: TRBV5-4; j_gene: TRBJ2-1; abundance: once; CDR3aa: CASSSTGGGYNEQFF; CDR3nt: TGTGCCAGCAGCTCAACGGGAGGGGGGTACAATGAGCAGTTCTTC
d_gene: TRBD1; v_gene: TRBV28; j_gene: TRBJ2-3; abundance: .; CDR3aa: CASSEPRTGYTDTQYF; CDR3nt: TGTGCCAGCAGTGAACCGCGGACAGGCTACACAGATACGCAGTATTTT
d_gene: .; v_gene: TRBV2; j_gene: TRBJ1-2; abundance: .; CDR3aa: CASSEAQENYGYTF; CDR3nt: TGTGCCAGCAGTGAAGCGCAAGAGAACTATGGCTACACCTTC
d_gene: .; v_gene: TRBV19; j_gene: TRBJ1-6; abundance: .; CDR3aa: CASSDDLDNSPLHF; CDR3nt: TGTGCCAGTAGTGACGACTTGGATAATTCACCCCTCCACTTT
d_gene: TRBD1; v_gene: TRBV7-9; j_gene: TRBJ1-2; abundance: .; CDR3aa: CASSSGTDYGYTF; CDR3nt: TGTGCCAGCAGCTCCGGGACAGACTATGGCTACACCTTC
d_gene: TRBD1; v_gene: TRBV2; j_gene: TRBJ2-3; abundance: .; CDR3aa: CASRQQGPRNTDTQYF; CDR3nt: TGTGCCAGCAGACAACAGGGGCCGCGGAACACAGATACGCAGTATTTT
d_gene: TRBD1; v_gene: TRBV5-1; j_gene: TRBJ2-7; abundance: .; CDR3aa: CASSSTGDYEQYF; CDR3nt: TGCGCCAGCAGCTCAACAGGGGACTACGAGCAGTACTTC